This paragraph covers one T cell receptor (beta chain) sequence. The antigen is undetermined. The CDR3 spans 15 residues. Germline-derived CDR1 and CDR2 are ENHRY and SYGVKD. Trimming removed 0 bases from V and 1 base from J, with 7 bases in between. The record originates from a study of shared clonotypes between healthy human individuals. Study observations and caveats: Four donors had roughly 5% of their naive CD4 clonotypes in common.

Assay runs were performed at deep level. Per the original data handling: Filtering differed since immunoSEQ provided only junctions, with no quality scores. Assay: immunoSEQ multiplex PCR; the TCRdb copy retains only in-frame clones and omits some. V, J and clone size are those of that table, while D and trimming were read from the DNA. The data contain about 2 million clones, roughly 96% of them seen just once; the ten biggest clones take up around 0.13%. Splitting of CD4+ cells produced CD45RA+ naive and CD45RA-negative memory subsets. The source of this sequence is a man between 18 and 29 years old in good health. The sequenced material came from naive CD4+ T cells sorted from blood. Regarding subset: CD45RA+ positively selected. The genes are TRBV10-3 and TRBJ1-5; D call uncertain. The CDR3, as DNA: TGTGCCATCAGTGAGTCGTCGGGGAGCAATCAGCCCCAGCATTTT. Translating it yields CAISESSGSNQPQHF.